This T cell receptor beta chain was captured by sequencing in a study of T-cell reconstitution after alpha-beta-depleted transplantation in children. This clonotype has a handful of counts. Antigen unknown. TCRbeta library construction was performed incorporating unique molecular identifiers. TCRdb used MiXCR to reprocess the PCR reads, holding one entry per CDR3 protein. The sample holds roughly 350,000 distinct CDR3 sequences, about 16% seen once. The study's findings and limits: Reportedly, alpha-beta T cells present about two months post-transplant originated from several hundred expanded clones of graft origin. At the one-year point after transplant, T-cell counts and TCRbeta diversity were found to come mostly from T cells that had been newly produced.

This CDR3 spans 17 amino acids. Trimming shortened V by 0 bases and J by 3 bases, and 15 bases separated the two germline ends. Germline assignment: CDR1 LGHNA and CDR2 YSLEER. This chain links TRBV4-3 with TRBJ1-3; tentative D call: TRBD1 (5 bases). Sequences were derived from PBMCs, mostly from graft donor cells, sampled 360 days after TCRalphabeta/CD19-depleted stem cell transplant. The TCR sequence derives from a male patient between 2 and 9 years old who had a stem cell transplant for acute lymphoblastic leukemia, so the T cells may come from the graft donor. DNA of the CDR3: TGCGCCAGCAGCCAAGATACCGCAGGGTTCGGTGGAAACACCATATATTTT. Its translation is CASSQDTAGFGGNTIYF.